A selection of T cell receptor beta chains follows, all from one sample in a study of OX40 agonist ivuxolimab in advanced cancers. This table comes from immunoSEQ multiplex PCR, and its TCRdb copy is limited to in-frame clones, with some not included. The data hold about 58,000 clones, with over 80% observed a single time. The specimen was CD4+ or CD8+ T cells sorted from blood, collected in a trial of the OX40 agonist ivuxolimab. The receptors here all came from an adult with an advanced solid tumor such as melanoma, head and neck, liver or kidney cancer. The CDR3 runs from the conserved cysteine through the conserved F or W. The D gene is left open where the match is weak. Size is omitted from some rows. Given values are once, few, many or a class for expanded clones.

j_call: TRBJ1-6
clone_size: .
d_call: .
v_call: TRBV5-6
cdr3_aa: CASSPDGLRSPLHF
cdr3_nt: TGTGCCAGCAGCCCGGACGGATTGAGGTCACCCCTCCACTTT

j_call: TRBJ2-3
clone_size: .
d_call: .
v_call: TRBV28
cdr3_aa: CASSLTTTATDTQYF
cdr3_nt: TGTGCCAGCAGTCTTACAACGACAGCCACAGATACGCAGTATTTT

j_call: TRBJ1-2
clone_size: .
d_call: .
v_call: TRBV28
cdr3_aa: CASTTPQGHADGYTF
cdr3_nt: TGTGCCAGCACCACCCCCCAGGGCCACGCTGACGGCTACACCTTC

j_call: TRBJ2-5
clone_size: .
d_call: .
v_call: TRBV28
cdr3_aa: CASSFSRGRGIETQYF
cdr3_nt: TGTGCCAGCAGTTTCTCCAGGGGAAGAGGTATAGAGACCCAGTACTTC

j_call: TRBJ2-3
clone_size: .
d_call: .
v_call: TRBV28
cdr3_aa: CASSLLQGGSTDTQYF
cdr3_nt: TGTGCCAGCAGTTTACTTCAGGGGGGTAGCACAGATACGCAGTATTTT

j_call: TRBJ2-3
clone_size: once
d_call: .
v_call: TRBV4-2
cdr3_aa: CASSQEVSPPSTDTQYF
cdr3_nt: TGTGCCAGCAGCCAAGAAGTTTCGCCCCCTAGCACAGATACGCAGTATTTT

j_call: TRBJ2-1
clone_size: .
d_call: TRBD2
v_call: TRBV5-1
cdr3_aa: CASSLQRGGVNEQFF
cdr3_nt: TGCGCCAGCAGCTTACAGCGGGGGGGTGTTAATGAGCAGTTCTTC

j_call: TRBJ2-7
clone_size: .
d_call: TRBD2
v_call: TRBV6-5
cdr3_aa: CASSRLASSYEQYF
cdr3_nt: TGTGCCAGCAGCCGACTAGCCAGCTCCTACGAGCAGTACTTC

j_call: TRBJ2-2
clone_size: .
d_call: .
v_call: TRBV2
cdr3_aa: CASSEVVDTGELFF
cdr3_nt: TGTGCCAGCAGTGAAGTGGTGGACACCGGGGAGCTGTTTTTT

j_call: TRBJ1-5
clone_size: once
d_call: .
v_call: TRBV2
cdr3_aa: CASRRTSNIQGNQPQHF
cdr3_nt: TGTGCCAGCAGGCGCACGAGTAATATTCAGGGCAATCAGCCCCAGCATTTT

j_call: TRBJ2-5
clone_size: .
d_call: .
v_call: TRBV19
cdr3_aa: CASSRVNQETQYF
cdr3_nt: TGTGCCAGTAGTCGGGTCAATCAAGAGACCCAGTACTTC

j_call: TRBJ2-3
clone_size: .
d_call: TRBD1
v_call: TRBV19
cdr3_aa: CASSTRDSRGDTQYF
cdr3_nt: TGTGCCAGTAGTACTCGGGACAGTCGTGGAGATACGCAGTATTTT

j_call: TRBJ2-3
clone_size: once
d_call: .
v_call: TRBV30
cdr3_aa: CAWNGDRDTQYF
cdr3_nt: TGTGCCTGGAATGGTGACAGAGATACGCAGTATTTT

j_call: TRBJ2-1
clone_size: .
d_call: TRBD1
v_call: TRBV11-1
cdr3_aa: CASSPGQGGIDEQFF
cdr3_nt: TGTGCCAGCAGCCCAGGACAGGGTGGTATCGATGAGCAGTTCTTC